The T cell receptor beta chain under discussion was sequenced for a study of regulatory T cells in long-lasting Graves disease. Findings of the study overall: Analysis covered peripheral blood alone, not thyroid tissue. Patients with persistent disease showed a bias toward TRBV28, TRBJ1-2 and TRBJ2-5.

In germline, CDR1 is SGHNT, CDR2 YENEEA. There are 18 residues in the CDR3. Trimming pared 4 bases from V and 0 bases from J, leaving 16 bases between. Time point given: newly diagnosed GD, antithyroid drugs for less than 3 months. Isolated PBMC RNA provided the starting material for the TCR library. Construction of the TCR beta libraries employed iRepertoire HTBI primers in conjunction with Arm-PCR of CDR3 regions. TCRdb fed the multiplex PCR reads into MiXCR, producing one record per CDR3 protein. The sample shows around 420,000 distinct CDR3 sequences, 15% of them seen only once. Many counts were recorded for this clonotype. What it recognizes is unknown. These data also formed part of another study, on T cells in Graves' hyperthyroidism and ophthalmopathy. From that study: Those patients with uncontrolled infection, other autoimmune disease, pregnancy or lactation were excluded.

The sequencing here drew on peripheral blood mononuclear cells (PBMCs), taken at new diagnosis, from a patient treated with antithyroid drugs. The receptor's source is a middle-aged woman with Graves disease. The chain recombines TRBV11-3 with TRBJ2-6, with D perhaps assigned TRBD1 or TRBD2 (5 bases each). This CDR3 is CASSSVPGTGSGANVLTF. In DNA, the CDR3 is TGTGCCAGCAGCTCCGTGCCCGGGACGGGCTCTGGGGCCAACGTCCTGACTTTC. The complete variable domain, with remaining parts taken from reference TRBV11-3 and TRBJ2-6, reads EAGVVQSPRYKIIEKKQPVAFWCNPISGHNTLYWYLQNLGQGPELLIRYENEEAVDDSQLPKDRFSAERLKGVDSTLKIQPAELGDSAVYLCASSSVPGTGSGANVLTFGAGSRLTVL.